This T cell receptor (beta chain) was captured by sequencing in a study of blood T cells in healthy people across ages. Germline V gene lookup returns CDR1 SGHTA and CDR2 FQGNSA. Trimming took off 1 base at V and 4 bases at J, with 17 bases between the two ends. The CDR3 contains 17 residues. This clonotype occurred a few times. Its target is not known. Study results and caveats: Nothing was known about donor CMV status, and this possibly confounded expanded clonotype changes. As naive T cell percentage varied, TCR beta diversity correlated strongly with it. Measured against age, TCR beta diversity per million T cells decreased in a roughly linear manner.

Next came a second PCR, run for about 6 to 12 cycles, which used a sample-barcoded 5' primer along with a J-beta primer mix. TCRdb used MiXCR to reprocess the 5' RACE reads, holding one entry per CDR3 protein. This table holds approximately 770,000 distinct CDR3 sequences, over 45% found once. The sequencing input was blood. This TCR derives from a man aged 30-40 years in good health. This chain uses TRBV7-2 with TRBJ2-1; tentatively, D is TRBD1 (5 bases). The CDR3 reads CASSLGGHLARYNEQFF. CDR3 DNA sequence: TGTGCCAGCAGCTTAGGGGGCCACCTTGCCCGTTACAATGAGCAGTTCTTC.